A selection of T cell receptor beta chains follows, all from one sample in a study of T cell responses to AZD1222 COVID-19 vaccine. TCRdb's table, derived via immunoSEQ multiplex PCR, lists solely in-frame clones and lacks some. The sample records about 100,000 clones, nearly 90% being singletons. The sequenced sample was peripheral blood, obtained 28 days after the second AZD1222 dose. The receptors come from an adult who received the AZD1222 COVID-19 vaccine. The CDR3 runs from the conserved cysteine through the conserved F or W. The order of the fields is clone size, J gene, D gene, V gene, CDR3 protein, CDR3 DNA. D genes are given only for firm matches. Expanded clones are given a class, and other clones once, few, many or no size at all.

abundance: NA; j_gene: TRBJ1-1; d_gene: TRBD1; v_gene: TRBV3-1/TRBV3-2; CDR3aa: CASSQDQGGGGEAFF; CDR3nt: TGTGCCAGCAGCCAAGATCAGGGGGGGGGAGGTGAAGCTTTCTTT
abundance: few; j_gene: TRBJ2-7; d_gene: NA; v_gene: TRBV5-5; CDR3aa: CASSLVAGADYEQYF; CDR3nt: TGTGCCAGCAGCTTGGTCGCGGGGGCCGACTACGAGCAGTACTTC
abundance: NA; j_gene: TRBJ1-1; d_gene: NA; v_gene: TRBV6-5; CDR3aa: CASNREMNTEAFF; CDR3nt: TGTGCCAGTAACAGGGAGATGAACACTGAAGCTTTCTTT
abundance: NA; j_gene: TRBJ1-2; d_gene: NA; v_gene: TRBV30; CDR3aa: CAWSPTGGGLPSYGYTF; CDR3nt: TGTGCCTGGAGTCCCACGGGTGGGGGGCTTCCCTCGTATGGCTACACCTTC
abundance: NA; j_gene: TRBJ1-5; d_gene: NA; v_gene: TRBV2; CDR3aa: CASSGFGQRNQPQHF; CDR3nt: TGTGCCAGCAGTGGGTTTGGGCAGAGAAATCAGCCCCAGCATTTT
abundance: few; j_gene: TRBJ2-6; d_gene: NA; v_gene: TRBV4-3; CDR3aa: CASSQSGYSGANVLTF; CDR3nt: TGCGCCAGCAGCCAGTCAGGTTACTCTGGGGCCAACGTCCTGACTTTC
abundance: NA; j_gene: TRBJ2-7; d_gene: NA; v_gene: TRBV30; CDR3aa: CAWNAGAYGGSYEQYF; CDR3nt: TGTGCCTGGAACGCAGGGGCGTATGGTGGGTCCTACGAGCAGTACTTC
abundance: NA; j_gene: TRBJ1-2; d_gene: TRBD1; v_gene: TRBV9; CDR3aa: CASSPWGTGISDGYTF; CDR3nt: TGTGCCAGCAGCCCTTGGGGGACAGGGATTTCGGATGGCTACACCTTC
abundance: few; j_gene: TRBJ1-1; d_gene: NA; v_gene: TRBV10-2; CDR3aa: CASISGTEAFF; CDR3nt: TGCGCCAGCATCTCGGGCACTGAAGCTTTCTTT
abundance: NA; j_gene: TRBJ1-3; d_gene: NA; v_gene: TRBV29-1; CDR3aa: CSVAWVSGNTIYF; CDR3nt: TGCAGCGTTGCCTGGGTCTCTGGAAACACCATATATTTT
abundance: NA; j_gene: TRBJ2-5; d_gene: NA; v_gene: TRBV2; CDR3aa: CASTATTGQETQYF; CDR3nt: TGTGCCAGCACGGCGACAACAGGTCAAGAGACCCAGTACTTC
abundance: NA; j_gene: TRBJ1-4; d_gene: NA; v_gene: TRBV4-1; CDR3aa: CASSQSGRPNEKLFF; CDR3nt: TGCGCCAGCAGCCAAAGTGGACGGCCTAATGAAAAACTGTTTTTT
abundance: NA; j_gene: TRBJ1-2; d_gene: NA; v_gene: TRBV9; CDR3aa: CASSVEQDYGYTF; CDR3nt: TGTGCCAGCAGCGTAGAACAGGACTATGGCTACACCTTC
abundance: NA; j_gene: TRBJ2-5; d_gene: NA; v_gene: TRBV10-3; CDR3aa: CATSATGEETQYF; CDR3nt: TGTGCCACCTCAGCGACAGGCGAGGAGACCCAGTACTTC
abundance: NA; j_gene: TRBJ2-7; d_gene: NA; v_gene: TRBV12-3/TRBV12-4; CDR3aa: CASSHGSYEQYF; CDR3nt: TGTGCCAGCAGCCATGGCAGCTACGAGCAGTACTTC
abundance: NA; j_gene: TRBJ1-5; d_gene: NA; v_gene: TRBV5-1; CDR3aa: CASSPTSGQPQHF; CDR3nt: TGCGCCAGCAGCCCAACCAGTGGCCAGCCCCAGCATTTT
abundance: NA; j_gene: TRBJ1-3; d_gene: TRBD1; v_gene: TRBV5-1; CDR3aa: CASSRDRETGNTIYF; CDR3nt: TGCGCCAGCAGCCGTGACAGGGAAACTGGAAACACCATATATTTT
abundance: NA; j_gene: TRBJ2-2; d_gene: NA; v_gene: TRBV19; CDR3aa: CASSPGPTNTGELFF; CDR3nt: TGTGCCAGTAGTCCGGGACCCACGAACACCGGGGAGCTGTTTTTT
abundance: NA; j_gene: TRBJ1-1; d_gene: TRBD1; v_gene: TRBV6-5; CDR3aa: CASTSNRGGNTEAFF; CDR3nt: TGTGCCAGCACATCTAACAGGGGTGGGAACACTGAAGCTTTCTTT
abundance: NA; j_gene: TRBJ2-7; d_gene: NA; v_gene: TRBV7-2; CDR3aa: CASSSRRGLSEQYF; CDR3nt: TGTGCCAGCAGCTCCCGCCGGGGACTGAGTGAGCAGTACTTC
abundance: NA; j_gene: TRBJ1-1; d_gene: NA; v_gene: TRBV5-1; CDR3aa: CASSRGDSSEAFF; CDR3nt: TGCGCCAGCAGCAGGGGAGACAGCTCCGAGGCTTTCTTT
abundance: NA; j_gene: TRBJ2-1; d_gene: NA; v_gene: TRBV3-1/TRBV3-2; CDR3aa: CASTPAGATDYNEQFF; CDR3nt: TGTGCCAGCACCCCGGCCGGGGCTACCGATTACAATGAGCAGTTCTTC
abundance: NA; j_gene: TRBJ2-7; d_gene: TRBD1; v_gene: TRBV6-5; CDR3aa: CATRDRGTYEQYF; CDR3nt: TGTGCCACCAGAGACAGGGGTACCTACGAGCAGTACTTC
abundance: NA; j_gene: TRBJ2-7; d_gene: TRBD1; v_gene: TRBV13; CDR3aa: CASSTDRDQQYF; CDR3nt: TGTGCCAGCAGCACCGACAGGGACCAGCAGTACTTC
abundance: NA; j_gene: TRBJ2-6; d_gene: TRBD1; v_gene: TRBV19; CDR3aa: CASSIEGQFSGANVLTF; CDR3nt: TGTGCCAGTAGTATAGAGGGACAGTTCTCTGGGGCCAACGTCCTGACTTTC
abundance: once; j_gene: TRBJ2-6; d_gene: NA; v_gene: TRBV18; CDR3aa: CASSPPGRVGSGANVLTF; CDR3nt: TGTGCCAGCTCACCCCCAGGAAGGGTGGGCTCTGGGGCCAACGTCCTGACTTTC
abundance: few; j_gene: TRBJ1-2; d_gene: TRBD1; v_gene: TRBV5-1; CDR3aa: CASSWTGEGYGYTF; CDR3nt: TGCGCCAGCAGCTGGACAGGGGAAGGGTATGGCTACACCTTC
abundance: NA; j_gene: TRBJ2-1; d_gene: NA; v_gene: TRBV5-1; CDR3aa: CASKASGTTTSYNEQFF; CDR3nt: TGCGCCAGCAAAGCTTCGGGCACTACCACCTCCTACAATGAGCAGTTCTTC
abundance: NA; j_gene: TRBJ2-3; d_gene: NA; v_gene: TRBV9; CDR3aa: CASSSRGGGRTDTQYF; CDR3nt: TGTGCCAGCAGCTCTAGAGGAGGGGGTCGCACAGATACGCAGTATTTT
abundance: NA; j_gene: TRBJ1-2; d_gene: NA; v_gene: TRBV19; CDR3aa: CASSSVGSDYGYTF; CDR3nt: TGTGCCAGTAGTTCAGTAGGGAGTGACTATGGCTACACCTTC
abundance: NA; j_gene: TRBJ1-3; d_gene: NA; v_gene: TRBV4-1; CDR3aa: CASSLSSGNTIYF; CDR3nt: TGCGCCAGCAGCCTTAGCTCTGGAAACACCATATATTTT
abundance: NA; j_gene: TRBJ1-2; d_gene: TRBD1; v_gene: TRBV18; CDR3aa: CASSPLGQGVHGYTF; CDR3nt: TGTGCCAGCTCACCATTGGGACAGGGAGTTCATGGCTACACCTTC
abundance: NA; j_gene: TRBJ1-1; d_gene: NA; v_gene: TRBV3-1/TRBV3-2; CDR3aa: CASSQRDLGPSTEAFF; CDR3nt: TGTGCCAGCAGCCAACGAGATTTGGGGCCGAGCACTGAAGCTTTCTTT
abundance: NA; j_gene: TRBJ1-2; d_gene: TRBD1; v_gene: TRBV28; CDR3aa: CASSFRPGQGYGYTF; CDR3nt: TGTGCCAGCAGCTTTAGGCCGGGACAGGGGTACGGCTACACCTTC
abundance: NA; j_gene: TRBJ1-5; d_gene: NA; v_gene: TRBV2; CDR3aa: CASTERGRGNQPQHF; CDR3nt: TGTGCCAGCACCGAAAGGGGGAGAGGGAATCAGCCCCAGCATTTT
abundance: NA; j_gene: TRBJ1-2; d_gene: TRBD1; v_gene: TRBV7-9; CDR3aa: CASSPGTGYGYTF; CDR3nt: TGTGCCAGCAGCCCCGGGACAGGGTACGGCTACACCTTC
abundance: NA; j_gene: TRBJ2-7; d_gene: NA; v_gene: TRBV7-7; CDR3aa: CASSLGLAYEQYF; CDR3nt: TGTGCCAGCAGCTTAGGGCTCGCCTACGAGCAGTACTTC
abundance: NA; j_gene: TRBJ2-3; d_gene: NA; v_gene: TRBV6-4; CDR3aa: CASSDSRGADTQYF; CDR3nt: TGTGCCAGCAGTGACTCGAGAGGGGCGGATACGCAGTATTTT
abundance: few; j_gene: TRBJ2-7; d_gene: TRBD1; v_gene: TRBV5-1; CDR3aa: CASSLGPGTGDYEQYF; CDR3nt: TGCGCCAGCAGCTTGGGTCCCGGGACAGGGGACTACGAGCAGTACTTC
abundance: few; j_gene: TRBJ2-7; d_gene: NA; v_gene: TRBV19; CDR3aa: CASSIEGLSSSGPYEQYF; CDR3nt: TGTGCCAGTAGTATAGAGGGACTCTCCAGCTCCGGGCCCTACGAGCAGTACTTC
abundance: NA; j_gene: TRBJ2-7; d_gene: NA; v_gene: TRBV30; CDR3aa: CAWSVSGSRYEQYF; CDR3nt: TGTGCCTGGAGTGTATCCGGGAGTAGGTACGAGCAGTACTTC
abundance: NA; j_gene: TRBJ1-5; d_gene: NA; v_gene: TRBV4-1; CDR3aa: CASSQEAYSNQPQHF; CDR3nt: TGCGCCAGCAGCCAAGAGGCGTATAGCAATCAGCCCCAGCATTTT
abundance: NA; j_gene: TRBJ2-7; d_gene: TRBD2; v_gene: TRBV6-2/TRBV6-3; CDR3aa: CASSSSTGRAYEQYF; CDR3nt: TGTGCCAGCAGCTCCTCAACCGGGAGGGCCTACGAGCAGTACTTC
abundance: NA; j_gene: TRBJ1-2; d_gene: NA; v_gene: TRBV4-2; CDR3aa: CASSQEAASRHYGYTF; CDR3nt: TGTGCCAGCAGCCAAGAAGCGGCATCCAGGCACTATGGCTACACCTTC
abundance: NA; j_gene: TRBJ1-3; d_gene: NA; v_gene: TRBV7-9; CDR3aa: CASRRDSGNTIYF; CDR3nt: TGTGCCAGTCGTCGGGACTCTGGAAACACCATATATTTT
abundance: NA; j_gene: TRBJ1-2; d_gene: TRBD1; v_gene: TRBV19; CDR3aa: CASSPDQGARYGYTF; CDR3nt: TGTGCCAGTAGTCCCGACCAGGGGGCGCGGTATGGCTACACCTTC
abundance: NA; j_gene: TRBJ1-2; d_gene: NA; v_gene: TRBV6-5; CDR3aa: CASTRPDLSYGYTF; CDR3nt: TGTGCCAGCACCCGGCCGGACCTTAGCTATGGCTACACCTTC
abundance: NA; j_gene: TRBJ1-3; d_gene: NA; v_gene: TRBV30; CDR3aa: CAWSVFGTGNTIYF; CDR3nt: TGTGCCTGGAGTGTATTCGGGACCGGAAACACCATATATTTT